These 5 T cell receptor beta chains share one sample of origin, sequenced in a study of T cells in Graves' hyperthyroidism and ophthalmopathy. TCR beta CDR3 regions were amplified from RNA. The HTBI primer set was used in a first-round RT-PCR of the TCR CDR3. TCRdb called the multiplex PCR reads again in MiXCR, with one record for every CDR3 protein. The sample yields around 350,000 distinct CDR3 sequences, roughly 15% seen once. The specimen sequenced was blood. The receptors stem from a woman in her sixties with Graves' ophthalmopathy.

V usage is TRBV7-2 and J usage is TRBJ2-5; D is perhaps TRBD1 or TRBD2 (5 bases each). V was cut by 6 bases and J by 5 bases, with 22 bases left in between. This CDR3 has 16 amino acids. The germline gives CDR1 SGHTA, CDR2 FQGNSA. The CDR3 is CASSIVGVGYGETQYF. The CDR3 DNA sequence: TGTGCCAGCAGTATTGTGGGGGTGGGTTATGGGGAGACCCAGTACTTC. Variable domain in full (rest from reference TRBV7-2 and TRBJ2-5): GAGVSQSPSNKVTEKGKDVELRCDPISGHTALYWYRQSLGQGLEFLIYFQGNSAPDKSGLPSDRFSAERTGGSVSTLTIQRTQQEDSAVYLCASSIVGVGYGETQYFGPGTRLLVL.

This clonotype was observed a few times. The V gene is TRBV20-1, the J gene TRBJ2-3; TRBD1 aligns across 7 bases. CDR1 and CDR2 from the germline V gene are DFQATT and SNEGSKA (reference sequence). The CDR3 loop spans 18 amino acids. The V segment lost 3 bases and the J segment 4 bases; nucleotides outside the gene matches: 19. DNA of the CDR3: TGCAGTGCTAGCCAGATCTTCGGGCAGGGGGATTATGCAGATACGCAGTATTTT. It codes for CSASQIFGQGDYADTQYF.

This clonotype was observed a handful of times. The chain employs TRBV3-1 and TRBJ2-3; D gene unclear. The end of the DNA aligns better with TRBJ1-5, so the J call may be wrong. CDR1 LGHDT and CDR2 YNNKEL come from the germline V gene (reference sequence). The CDR3 loop spans 14 amino acids. The CDR3 spells CASSQDSAWDTQHF. CDR3 DNA: TGTGCCAGCAGCCAAGATTCGGCCTGGGATACGCAGCATTTT.

This clonotype was observed at least ten times. This chain links TRBV5-1 with TRBJ2-3, with 9 nucleotides matching TRBD2. CDR1 and CDR2 from the germline V gene are SGHRS and YFSETQ. Germline trimming cut 4 bases from V and 3 bases from J; bases unmatched to any gene: 6. This CDR3 has 15 residues. The DNA of the CDR3 is TGCGCCAGCAGCCCGGGACTAGCTAGTACAGATACGCAGTATTTT. Its protein is CASSPGLASTDTQYF.

This clonotype was recorded at least ten times. The chain has TRBV6-1 and TRBJ2-5; 8 bases align to TRBD1. From germline, CDR1 is MNHNS and CDR2 SASEGT. V shed 5 bases, J shed 0 bases, and the junction held 11 bases outside the gene matches. CDR3 length: 17 residues. CDR3 sequence: CASSLGGQGAHQETQYF. Here the CDR3 DNA reads TGTGCCAGCAGTTTAGGGGGGCAGGGGGCGCACCAAGAGACCCAGTACTTC.